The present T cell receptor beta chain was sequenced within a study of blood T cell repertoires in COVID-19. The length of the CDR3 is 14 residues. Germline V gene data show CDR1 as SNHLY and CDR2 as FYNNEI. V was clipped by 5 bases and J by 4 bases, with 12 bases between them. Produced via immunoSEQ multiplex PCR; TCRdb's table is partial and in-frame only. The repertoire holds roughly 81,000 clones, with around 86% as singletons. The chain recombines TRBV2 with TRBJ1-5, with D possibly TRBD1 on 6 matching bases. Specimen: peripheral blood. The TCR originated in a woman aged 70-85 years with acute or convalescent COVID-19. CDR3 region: CASSFKGGNQPQHF. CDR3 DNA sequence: TGTGCCAGCAGTTTCAAGGGGGGGAATCAGCCCCAGCATTTT.